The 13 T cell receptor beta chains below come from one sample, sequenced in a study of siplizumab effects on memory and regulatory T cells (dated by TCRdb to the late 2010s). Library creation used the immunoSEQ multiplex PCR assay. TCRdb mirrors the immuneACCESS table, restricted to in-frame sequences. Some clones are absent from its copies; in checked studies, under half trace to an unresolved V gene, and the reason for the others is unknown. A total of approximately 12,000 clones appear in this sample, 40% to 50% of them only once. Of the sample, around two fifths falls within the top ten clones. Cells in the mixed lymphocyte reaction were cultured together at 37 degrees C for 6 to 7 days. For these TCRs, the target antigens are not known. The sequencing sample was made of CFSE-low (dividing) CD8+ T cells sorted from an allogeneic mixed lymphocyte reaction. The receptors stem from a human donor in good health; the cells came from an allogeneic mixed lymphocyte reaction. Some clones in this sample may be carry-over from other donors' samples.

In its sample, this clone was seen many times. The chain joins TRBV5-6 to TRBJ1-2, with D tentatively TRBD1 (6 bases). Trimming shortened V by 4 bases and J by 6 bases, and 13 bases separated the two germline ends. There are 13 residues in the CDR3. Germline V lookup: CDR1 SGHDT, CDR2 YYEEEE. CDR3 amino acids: CASSREGVHGYTF. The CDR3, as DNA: TGTGCCAGCAGCCGGGAGGGGGTTCATGGCTACACCTTC.

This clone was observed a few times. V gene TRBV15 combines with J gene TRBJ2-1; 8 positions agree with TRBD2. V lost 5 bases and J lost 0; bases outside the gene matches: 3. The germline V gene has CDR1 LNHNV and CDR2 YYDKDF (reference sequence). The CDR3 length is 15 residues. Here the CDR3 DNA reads TGTGCCACCAGCCGCGGGGGGTACTCCTACAATGAGCAGTTCTTC. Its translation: CATSRGGYSYNEQFF.

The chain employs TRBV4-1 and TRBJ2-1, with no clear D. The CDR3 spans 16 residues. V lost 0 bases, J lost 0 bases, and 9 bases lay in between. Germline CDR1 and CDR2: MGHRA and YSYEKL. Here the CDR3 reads CASSQEEQSSYNEQFF. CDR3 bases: TGCGCCAGCAGCCAAGAGGAGCAGAGCTCCTACAATGAGCAGTTCTTC.

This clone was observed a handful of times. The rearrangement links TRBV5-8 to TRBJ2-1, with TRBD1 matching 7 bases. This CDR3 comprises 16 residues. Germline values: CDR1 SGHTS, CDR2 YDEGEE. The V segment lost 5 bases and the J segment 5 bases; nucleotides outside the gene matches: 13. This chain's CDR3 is CASRLRHRGINNEQFF. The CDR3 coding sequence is TGTGCCAGCAGACTCCGCCACAGGGGAATCAACAATGAGCAGTTCTTC.

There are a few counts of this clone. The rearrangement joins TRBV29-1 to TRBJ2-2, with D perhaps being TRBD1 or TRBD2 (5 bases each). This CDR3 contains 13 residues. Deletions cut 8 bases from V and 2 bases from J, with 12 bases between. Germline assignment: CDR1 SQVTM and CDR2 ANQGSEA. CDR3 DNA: TGCAGCTCCATGGGGGAAAACACCGGGGAGCTGTTTTTT. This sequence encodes CSSMGENTGELFF.

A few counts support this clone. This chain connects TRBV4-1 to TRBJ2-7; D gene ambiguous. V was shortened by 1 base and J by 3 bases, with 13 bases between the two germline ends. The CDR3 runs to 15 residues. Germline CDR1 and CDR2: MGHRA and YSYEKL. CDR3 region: CASSQVPGDGYEQYF. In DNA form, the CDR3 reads TGCGCCAGCAGCCAAGTGCCGGGTGATGGCTACGAGCAGTACTTC.

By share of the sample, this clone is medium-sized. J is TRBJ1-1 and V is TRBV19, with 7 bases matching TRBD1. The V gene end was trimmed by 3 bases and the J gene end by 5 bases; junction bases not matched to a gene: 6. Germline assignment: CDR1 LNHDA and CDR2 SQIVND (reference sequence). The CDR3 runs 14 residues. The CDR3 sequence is CASSISAGGTEAFF. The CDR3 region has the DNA TGTGCCAGTAGTATCTCAGCAGGGGGAACTGAAGCTTTCTTT.

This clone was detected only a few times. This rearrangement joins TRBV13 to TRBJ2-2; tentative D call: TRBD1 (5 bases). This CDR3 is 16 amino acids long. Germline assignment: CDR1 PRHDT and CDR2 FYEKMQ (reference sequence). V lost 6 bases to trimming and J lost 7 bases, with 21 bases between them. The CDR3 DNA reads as TGTGCCAGCAGACACAAAGGGGCAGCTTTAGGCGGGGAGCTGTTTTTT. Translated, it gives CASRHKGAALGGELFF.

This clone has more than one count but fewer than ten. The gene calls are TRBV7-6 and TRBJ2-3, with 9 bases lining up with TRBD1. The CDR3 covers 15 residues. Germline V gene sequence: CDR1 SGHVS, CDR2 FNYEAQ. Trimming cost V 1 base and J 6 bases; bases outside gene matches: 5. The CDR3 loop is CASSLVGQGGDTQYF. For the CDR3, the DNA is TGTGCCAGCAGCTTAGTGGGACAGGGAGGGGATACGCAGTATTTT.

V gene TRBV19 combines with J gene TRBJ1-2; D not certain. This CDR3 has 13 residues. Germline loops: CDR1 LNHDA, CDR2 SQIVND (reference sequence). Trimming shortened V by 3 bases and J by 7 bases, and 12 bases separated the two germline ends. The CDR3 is CASSISARVGYTF. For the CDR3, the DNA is TGTGCCAGTAGTATCTCGGCTCGGGTTGGCTACACCTTC.

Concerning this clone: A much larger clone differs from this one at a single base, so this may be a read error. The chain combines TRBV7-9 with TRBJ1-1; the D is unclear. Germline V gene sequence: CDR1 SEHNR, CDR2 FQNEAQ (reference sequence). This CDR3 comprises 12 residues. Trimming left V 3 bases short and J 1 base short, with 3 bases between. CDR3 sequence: CASSFGNTEAFF. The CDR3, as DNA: TGTGCCAGCAGCTTCGGGAACACTGAAGCTTTCTTT.

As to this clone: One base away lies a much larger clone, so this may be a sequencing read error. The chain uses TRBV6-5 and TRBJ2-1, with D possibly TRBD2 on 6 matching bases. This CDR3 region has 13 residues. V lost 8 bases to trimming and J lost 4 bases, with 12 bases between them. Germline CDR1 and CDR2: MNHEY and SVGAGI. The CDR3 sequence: CASEDRGYNEQFF. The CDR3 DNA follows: TGTGCCAGCGAGGACCGGGGGTACAATGAGCAGTTCTTC.

The CDR3 loop is CASSPGLNNEQFF. CDR3 coding DNA: TGTGCCAGCAGTCCGGGACTGAACAATGAGCAGTTCTTC. The chain carries TRBV6-6 and TRBJ2-1; a possible D gene is TRBD2 (6 bases). The CDR3 consists of 13 residues. V shed 5 bases and J shed 5 bases, with 10 bases lying between them. Germline assignment: CDR1 MNHNY and CDR2 SVGAGI (reference sequence).